This T cell receptor (beta chain) was captured in a study of CD8+CD57+ T cells in acquired aplastic anemia. At the level of the study: Recorded DNA amounts for sorted CD4+ and CD8+ cells had an average of 3.2 ug.

Findings of the study overall: Approximately 27 CD8+ CDR3 sequences occurred in both the patients and the controls.

CDR3 and TCR beta VDJ profiling relied on genomic DNA as the template. Via MiXCR, TCRdb re-called the reads, giving one row per CDR3 protein. The data hold around 170,000 distinct CDR3 sequences, with around 45% observed a single time. In its sample, this clonotype was seen many times. Its target is unknown. There are 15 residues in the CDR3. Germline CDR1 KGHDR, CDR2 SFDVKD. Deletions cut 5 bases from V and 4 bases from J, with 16 bases between. Sequencing used sorted CD4+, CD8+, or CD8+CD57+ T cells (not recorded which) from PBMCs. The sequence was obtained from a human donor in good health. The chain carries TRBV24-1 and TRBJ2-5; the D is unclear. CDR3 sequence reads: CATSVGRYEPETQYF. CDR3 nucleotide sequence: TGTGCCACCAGTGTGGGCAGGTATGAACCAGAGACCCAGTACTTC.